The entry below describes one TCR beta chain. Its antigen is as yet unknown. Blood was collected once per donor into heparin, averaging roughly 0.12 L. Sorted CD4+ subsets: naive, central memory, regulatory, stem cell-like memory (CD45RO/CCR7/CD25/CD127/CD95/CD27 panel). This specimen comes from a study of beta chain features in type 1 diabetes. Study outcomes and limitations: Patients showed naive, central memory and Treg TCRB repertoires that appeared more similar than those of healthy donors. Among type 1 diabetes patients, VDJ junctions had fewer insertions and more deletions.

Reverse transcribing all isolated RNA meant expressed TCRB transcripts were sequenced. This table comes from immunoSEQ multiplex PCR, and its TCRdb copy is limited to in-frame clones, with some not included. The sample shows 150,000 or so clones, roughly 11% of them seen only once. This CDR3 has 15 residues. V lost 3 bases to trimming and J lost 1 base, with 10 bases between them. Germline loops: CDR1 MDHEN, CDR2 SYDVKM. V and J are TRBV28 and TRBJ1-5; D gene ambiguous. This receptor was obtained from a man between 18 and 29 years old in good health. Sample: central memory CD4+ T cells from blood. This chain's CDR3 is CASSFPGRSNQPQHF. The CDR3 DNA reads as TGTGCCAGCAGTTTCCCGGGGAGGAGCAATCAGCCCCAGCATTTT. The variable domain in full, with the rest retrieved from reference TRBV28 and TRBJ1-5, is DVKVTQSSRYLVKRTGEKVFLECVQDMDHENMFWYRQDPGLGLRLIYFSYDVKMKEKGDIPEGYSVSREKKERFSLILESASTNQTSMYLCASSFPGRSNQPQHFGDGTRLSIL.